The 15 T cell receptor beta chains below were found in one sample sequenced in a study of T cells in Graves' hyperthyroidism and ophthalmopathy. Using RNA transcripts as the source, TCR beta CDR3 regions were amplified. HTBI primers were employed in a first-round RT-PCR of the TCR CDR3. TCRdb processed the multiplex PCR reads anew with MiXCR; each CDR3 protein has one entry. The data hold under 400,000 distinct CDR3 sequences, with 15% to 20% observed a single time. The sample was blood. The receptors were gathered from a man aged 30 to 39 with Graves' hyperthyroidism.

CDR3 region: CASSRGAVNYGYTF. CDR3 DNA: TGTGCCAGCAGCCGGGGAGCGGTTAACTATGGCTACACCTTC. The chain employs TRBV14 and TRBJ1-2, with D unclear. The V gene's germline CDR1 is SGHDN and CDR2 FVKESK. V lost 4 bases and J 1 base, leaving 10 bases between the germline ends. This CDR3 region has 14 residues.

The table lists this clonotype with many counts. The rearrangement links TRBV29-1 to TRBJ1-3, with no clear D. Trimming took 6 bases from V and 0 from J, leaving 9 bases between them. The V gene's germline CDR1 is SQVTM and CDR2 ANQGSEA. The CDR3 length is 13 residues. In nucleotides, the CDR3 is TGCAGCGTCTCTTCTAACTCTGGAAACACCATATATTTT. This sequence encodes CSVSSNSGNTIYF.

This clonotype was observed at least ten times. CDR3 protein: CASSLIREQFF. Here the CDR3 DNA reads TGTGCCAGCAGCTTGATTCGGGAGCAGTTCTTC. V and J are TRBV5-6 and TRBJ2-1; D gene ambiguous. Looked up from germline, CDR1 is SGHDT and CDR2 is YYEEEE. The V end lost 1 base, the J end lost 10 bases, and 6 bases lay between the germline ends. The CDR3 spans 11 residues. Combining the CDR3 with reference TRBV5-6 and TRBJ2-1 gives the whole variable domain DAGVTQSPTHLIKTRGQQVTLRCSPKSGHDTVSWYQQALGQGPQFIFQYYEEEERQRGNFPDRFSGHQFPNYSSELNVNALLLGDSALYLCASSLIREQFFGPGTRLTVL.

This clonotype was counted between two and nine times. V usage is TRBV6-1 and J usage is TRBJ2-5; 8 bases agree with TRBD1. The length of the CDR3 is 12 residues. The ends lost 6 bases at V and 13 bases at J; junction bases unmatched: 10. Looked up from germline, CDR1 is MNHNS and CDR2 is SASEGT. DNA of the CDR3: TGTGCCAGCAGACGTGTGACAGGGGTGTCGTACTTC. This translates into CASRRVTGVSYF.

This clonotype was seen a handful of times. This sequence joins TRBV9 and TRBJ1-2; 8 nucleotides align to TRBD1. The germline gives CDR1 SGDLS, CDR2 YYNGEE. This CDR3 spans 13 amino acids. V shed 2 bases and J 4 bases; nucleotides not matched to a gene: 1. CDR3 region: CASSVDRAYGYTF. CDR3 sequence (DNA): TGTGCCAGCAGCGTGGACAGGGCCTATGGCTACACCTTC.

This clonotype was seen at least ten times. The CDR3 bases are TGTGCCAGCAGTCGGGACGGCTACAATGAGCAGTTCTTC. Residues: CASSRDGYNEQFF. The J gene is TRBJ2-1, the V gene TRBV27, with D perhaps matching TRBD1 or TRBD2 (5 bases each). Germline-derived CDR1 and CDR2 are MNHEY and SMNVEV (reference sequence). Trimming pared 5 bases from V and 3 bases from J, leaving 8 bases between. The CDR3 spans 13 residues.

This clonotype was seen many times. The DNA of the CDR3 is TGTGCCACCAGTAACAGGGCATATTCTGAAGCTTTCTTT. Residues: CATSNRAYSEAFF. The chain combines TRBV24-1 with TRBJ1-1; possible D gene TRBD1, 6 bases. Germline CDR1 and CDR2: KGHDR and SFDVKD. Trimming stripped 6 bases from V and 6 bases from J, with 13 bases between. The CDR3 covers 13 residues.

This clonotype showed up many times. The chain carries TRBV27 and TRBJ2-3; 11 bases match TRBD1. CDR1 and CDR2 from the germline V gene are MNHEY and SMNVEV (reference sequence). This CDR3 spans 17 amino acids. The ends lost 4 bases at V and 6 bases at J; junction bases unmatched: 12. The CDR3 region is CASSSKPPGQGVDTQYF. The CDR3 nucleotides read TGTGCCAGCAGTTCCAAACCCCCGGGACAGGGGGTGGATACGCAGTATTTT.

This clonotype has ten or more counts. This chain uses TRBV5-1 with TRBJ1-4; D might be TRBD1 (6 bases). The CDR3 length is 13 residues. CDR1 and CDR2 from the germline V gene are SGHRS and YFSETQ. Trimming left V 5 bases short and J 6 bases short, with 11 bases between. The CDR3 region has the DNA TGCGCCAGCAGTAGGGGGGGAGATGAAAAACTGTTTTTT. Its translation is CASSRGGDEKLFF. Variable domain in full (rest from reference TRBV5-1 and TRBJ1-4): KAGVTQTPRYLIKTRGQQVTLSCSPISGHRSVSWYQQTPGQGLQFLFEYFSETQRNKGNFPGRFSGRQFSNSRSEMNVSTLELGDSALYLCASSRGGDEKLFFGSGTQLSVL.

This clonotype was counted at least ten times. The chain has TRBV5-1 and TRBJ2-7; no clear D gene. CDR3 length equals 15 residues. The V and J ends lost 1 base and 0 bases respectively, with 11 bases between them. CDR1 SGHRS and CDR2 YFSETQ come from the germline V gene. The CDR3: CASSLQPHTSYEQYF. In DNA, the CDR3 is TGCGCCAGCAGCTTGCAGCCCCACACCTCCTACGAGCAGTACTTC.

V is TRBV9 and J is TRBJ1-6; D not resolved. The V gene's germline CDR1 is SGDLS and CDR2 YYNGEE. V was cut by 2 bases and J by 5 bases, with 11 bases left in between. CDR3 size: 15 residues. The CDR3 DNA follows: TGTGCCAGCAGCGTGAACCCAGTGGATAATTCACCCCTCCACTTT. It codes for CASSVNPVDNSPLHF. Full variable domain (missing parts from reference TRBV9 and TRBJ1-6): DSGVTQTPKHLITATGQRVTLRCSPRSGDLSVYWYQQSLDQGLQFLIQYYNGEERAKGNILERFSAQQFPDLHSELNLSSLELGDSALYFCASSVNPVDNSPLHFGNGTRLTVT.

This clonotype came up a few times. J is TRBJ2-3 and V is TRBV7-6; 9 bases align to TRBD2. The V and J ends lost 1 base and 1 base, in that order; junction bases with no gene match: 6. Per germline, CDR1 SGHVS and CDR2 FNYEAQ. The length of the CDR3 is 17 residues. The CDR3 spells CASSLVAGGIGTDTQYF. The CDR3, as DNA: TGTGCCAGCAGCTTAGTGGCGGGAGGGATTGGCACAGATACGCAGTATTTT.

This clonotype was seen many times. The chain carries TRBV28 and TRBJ1-5; 7 bases fit TRBD1. V was pared by 6 bases and J by 1 base, with 9 bases of the junction left unmatched. CDR1 and CDR2 from the germline V gene are MDHEN and SYDVKM. The CDR3 sequence is 16 residues long. The CDR3 reads CASSPRTGQSNQPQHF. CDR3 nucleotide sequence: TGTGCCAGCAGCCCCCGGACGGGACAGAGCAATCAGCCCCAGCATTTT.

The chain links TRBV7-2 to TRBJ2-7, with a possible D match to TRBD2 (5 bases). Germline lookup yields CDR1 SGHTA and CDR2 FQGNSA. With 1 base removed from V and 0 bases from J, the gap between germline ends came to 7 bases. The CDR3 length is 14 residues. In nucleotides, the CDR3 is TGTGCCAGCAGCTTAGGGGAGCCCTCCTACGAGCAGTACTTC. Translated: CASSLGEPSYEQYF.

In this sample, this clonotype turned up many times. V usage is TRBV9 and J usage is TRBJ2-7, with D perhaps TRBD2 (5 bases). CDR3 length: 15 residues. Germline V CDR1 and CDR2: SGDLS, YYNGEE. With 3 bases removed from V and 3 bases from J, the gap between germline ends came to 16 bases. The DNA of the CDR3 is TGTGCCAGCAGCGCCGACATGGCGGGCTTCTACGAGCAGTACTTC. Amino acids: CASSADMAGFYEQYF.